The 7 T cell receptor beta chains below all came from one sample that was sequenced in a study of blood T cell repertoires in COVID-19. Produced via immunoSEQ multiplex PCR; TCRdb's table is partial and in-frame only. The sample includes about 400,000 clones, 75% to 90% of them seen just once. What was sequenced was peripheral blood. Source of these receptors: a woman aged 60-75 years with COVID-19, enrolled during active disease.

CDR3 residues: CARLMGASYEQYF. The CDR3, as DNA: TGTGCCAGACTTATGGGGGCTTCCTACGAGCAGTACTTC. V usage is TRBV5-7 and J usage is TRBJ2-7; tentative D call: TRBD1 (6 bases). TRBV5-7 is known as an ORF, though its function is uncertain. The CDR3 spans 13 residues. V was trimmed by 8 bases and J by 1 base, leaving 13 bases between them.

This clone was observed a few times. The chain uses TRBV19 and TRBJ1-5, with 11 positions matching TRBD1. This CDR3 comprises 15 residues. Losses at the gene ends were 5 bases for V and 6 bases for J; bases not matched to a gene: 6. Germline V gene data show CDR1 as LNHDA and CDR2 as SQIVND (reference sequence). For the CDR3, the DNA is TGTGCCAGTAGTCCGGGACAGGGGGTTGGTCAGCCCCAGCATTTT. Protein sequence: CASSPGQGVGQPQHF.

This chain uses TRBV10-2 with TRBJ1-5; perhaps TRBD1 as D (6 bases). In germline, CDR1 is WSHSY, CDR2 SAAADI. The CDR3 loop spans 14 amino acids. The V end lost 4 bases, the J end lost 3 bases, and 10 bases lay between the germline ends. CDR3 coding DNA: TGCGCCAGCAGTGGGTGGGGGCCCAATCAGCCCCAGCATTTT. Translation gives CASSGWGPNQPQHF.

The rearrangement joins TRBV6-2 or TRBV6-3 to TRBJ2-1; possible D gene TRBD2, 5 bases. The ends were cut back, 4 bases at V and 9 bases at J, with 13 bases in the middle. CDR3 length: 13 amino acids. Germline CDR1 MNHEY, CDR2 SVGEGT. The CDR3 bases are TGTGCCAGCAGTTGGGCCCCTCGGGGTGAGCAGTTCTTC. Amino acids: CASSWAPRGEQFF.

The chain has TRBV7-2 and TRBJ2-5, with TRBD2 matching over 13 bases. This CDR3 has 15 amino acids. Trimming at V came to 5 bases and at J to 5 bases, leaving 5 bases not matched to a gene. Germline assignment: CDR1 SGHTA and CDR2 FQGNSA. Here the CDR3 reads CASSPGTSGEETQYF. CDR3 coding DNA: TGTGCCAGCAGCCCGGGGACTAGCGGGGAGGAGACCCAGTACTTC.

This sequence joins TRBV7-2 and TRBJ2-3, with 9 bases aligning to TRBD2. This CDR3 is 17 amino acids long. Germline lookup yields CDR1 SGHTA and CDR2 FQGNSA. Unmatched junction bases numbered 5, after V lost 1 base and J lost 0 bases. The CDR3 nucleotides read TGTGCCAGCAGCTTAGTGGGGACTAGCCTCAGCACAGATACGCAGTATTTT. Translated: CASSLVGTSLSTDTQYF.

This chain links TRBV18 with TRBJ2-2, with D possibly matching TRBD1 (5 bases). The ends were cut back, 8 bases at V and 11 bases at J, with 9 bases in the middle. The germline V gene encodes CDR1 KGHSH and CDR2 LQKENI. The CDR3 length is 10 residues. DNA of the CDR3: TGTGCCAGCCGACAGTTCGAGCTGTTTTTT. Translated, it gives CASRQFELFF.